Below are 8 T cell receptor beta chains sequenced from a single sample in a study of T cell responses to AZD1222 COVID-19 vaccine. Method: immunoSEQ multiplex PCR; TCRdb's copy keeps in-frame clones and lacks some. The repertoire holds around 140,000 clones, 90% to 95% seen once, with under 4% in the top ten. Sequencing used peripheral blood, obtained on day 0 of AZD1222 vaccination. The receptors originated from an adult in good health.

This sequence joins TRBV2 and TRBJ2-3; D might be TRBD1 or TRBD2, each matching 6 bases. CDR1 and CDR2 (germline): SNHLY, FYNNEI. CDR3 length: 16 amino acids. The ends were cut back, 5 bases at V and 5 bases at J, with 20 bases in the middle. CDR3 region: CASSPEGGVYRDTQYF. Here the CDR3 DNA reads TGTGCCAGCAGTCCCGAGGGGGGCGTGTATCGAGATACGCAGTATTTT.

The chain has TRBV7-2 and TRBJ2-1, with TRBD2 identical over 7 bases. Germline V gene lookup returns CDR1 SGHTA and CDR2 FQGNSA. The CDR3 contains 14 residues. V lost 5 bases and J lost 3; bases outside the gene matches: 4. The DNA for the CDR3 is TGTGCCAGCAGCCCTAGCGGAAACTACAATGAGCAGTTCTTC. This translates into CASSPSGNYNEQFF.

The chain has TRBV5-1 and TRBJ2-7; 9 bases are a match to TRBD2. V was clipped by 4 bases and J by 3 bases; unmatched bases: 11. Germline lookup yields CDR1 SGHRS and CDR2 YFSETQ. The CDR3 covers 16 residues. The CDR3 nucleotides read TGCGCCAGCAGCCCCGGACTAGCGCGGGGGGTCTACGAGCAGTACTTC. Its translation: CASSPGLARGVYEQYF.

This chain joins TRBV14 and TRBJ1-6; TRBD1 matches at 8 bases. Germline CDR1 and CDR2: SGHDN and FVKESK. CDR3 size: 16 residues. After removal of 2 bases from V and 7 bases from J, the junction contained 7 bases not matched to a gene. The chain's CDR3 is CASSQRSGTGNSPLHF. CDR3 sequence (DNA): TGTGCCAGCAGCCAAAGATCCGGGACAGGCAATTCACCCCTCCACTTT.

Only one count was recorded for this clone. The V gene is TRBV29-1, the J gene TRBJ2-1; no firm D call. Between the trimmed V and J ends, which lost 3 bases and 6 bases, there was a span of 12 bases. CDR1 and CDR2 (germline): SQVTM, ANQGSEA. CDR3 length: 13 residues. CDR3 sequence reads: CSVDEGPPNEQFF. The CDR3 DNA reads as TGCAGCGTTGATGAAGGGCCCCCCAATGAGCAGTTCTTC.

This clone was counted a single time. The chain joins TRBV9 to TRBJ2-4; D is perhaps TRBD1 (5 bases). The CDR3 is 14 amino acids. The ends were cut back, 0 bases at V and 5 bases at J, with 9 bases in the middle. Germline CDR1 is SGDLS and CDR2 is YYNGEE. The chain's CDR3 is CASSVVPRENIQYF. In DNA, the CDR3 is TGTGCCAGCAGCGTAGTTCCCAGGGAAAACATTCAGTACTTC.

J is TRBJ2-1 and V is TRBV10-1; 10 bases are a match to TRBD1. The V gene end was trimmed by 3 bases and the J gene end by 5 bases; junction bases not matched to a gene: 7. CDR3 size: 16 residues. From germline, CDR1 is WNHNN and CDR2 SYGVQD (reference sequence). In DNA form, the CDR3 reads TGCGCCAGCAGTGACCGGGACAGGGGCCCCCACAATGAGCAGTTCTTC. It codes for CASSDRDRGPHNEQFF.

The chain recombines TRBV7-3 with TRBJ2-2, with D tentatively TRBD1 (5 bases). The CDR3 has 14 residues. Trimming left V 5 bases short and J 4 bases short, with 11 bases between. Germline assignment: CDR1 SGHTA and CDR2 FQGTGA. The CDR3, as DNA: TGTGCCAGCAGCCCGCAGGGAACCACCGGGGAGCTGTTTTTT. Residues: CASSPQGTTGELFF.